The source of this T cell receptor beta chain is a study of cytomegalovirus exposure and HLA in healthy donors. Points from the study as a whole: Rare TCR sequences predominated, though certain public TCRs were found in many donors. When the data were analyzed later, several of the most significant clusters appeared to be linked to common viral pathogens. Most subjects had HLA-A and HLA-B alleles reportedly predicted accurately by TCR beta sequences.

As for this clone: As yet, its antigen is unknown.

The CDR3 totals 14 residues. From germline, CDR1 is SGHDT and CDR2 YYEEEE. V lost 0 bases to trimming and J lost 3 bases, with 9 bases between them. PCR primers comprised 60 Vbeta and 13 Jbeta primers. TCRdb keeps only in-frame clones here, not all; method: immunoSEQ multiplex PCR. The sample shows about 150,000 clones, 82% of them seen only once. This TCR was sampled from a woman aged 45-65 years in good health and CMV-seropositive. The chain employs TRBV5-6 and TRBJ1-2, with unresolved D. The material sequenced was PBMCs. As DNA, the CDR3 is TGTGCCAGCAGCTTGGCGGAGGGTTACTATGGCTACACCTTC. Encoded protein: CASSLAEGYYGYTF.